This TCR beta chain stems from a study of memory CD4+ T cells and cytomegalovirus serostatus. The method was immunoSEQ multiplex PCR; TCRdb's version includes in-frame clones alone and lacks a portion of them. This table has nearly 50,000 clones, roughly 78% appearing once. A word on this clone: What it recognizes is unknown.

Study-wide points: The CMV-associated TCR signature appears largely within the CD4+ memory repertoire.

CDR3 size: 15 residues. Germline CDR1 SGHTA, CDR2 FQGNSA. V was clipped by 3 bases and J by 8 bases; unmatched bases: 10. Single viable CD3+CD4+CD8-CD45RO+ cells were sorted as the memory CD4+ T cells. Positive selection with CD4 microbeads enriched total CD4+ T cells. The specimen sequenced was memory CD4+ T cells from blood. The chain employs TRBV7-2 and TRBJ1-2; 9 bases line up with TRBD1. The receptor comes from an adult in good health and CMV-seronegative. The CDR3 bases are TGTGCCAGCAGCTTCAAAGAAACAGGGGGCGCGGGCTACACCTTC. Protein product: CASSFKETGGAGYTF.